This T cell receptor beta chain was sequenced for a study of metastatic and nonmetastatic thyroid tumors. The overall study: The authors compared repertoires across blood and tumor or nodule tissue from malignant and benign thyroid patients.

TCRdb reanalyzed the PCR reads with MiXCR. The sample yields some 33,000 clones, roughly 15% seen once. The CDR3 consists of 11 residues. V gave up 6 bases and J gave up 9 bases, with 9 bases separating them. Nobody among the patients had been given any treatment before thyroid surgery. The sample consisted of blood. This clonotype was sampled from a male donor with papillary thyroid cancer or a benign thyroid nodule (not recorded which). Some clones in this sample may be carry-over from other donors' samples. V is TRBV12-3 or TRBV12-4 and J is TRBJ2-1; no firm D call. The CDR3 coding sequence is TGTGCCAGCAGCCAGACGGGTGAGCAGTTCTTC. Amino acids: CASSQTGEQFF.